Described below is a single T cell receptor beta chain sequence and its context. Its antigen is undetermined. Germline V gene lookup returns CDR1 SQVTM and CDR2 ANQGSEA. The CDR3 consists of 14 residues. Trimming took 4 bases from V and 1 from J, leaving 11 bases between them. This sample was included in a study of cytomegalovirus exposure and HLA in healthy donors. Study findings and constraints: The later analysis indicated that the majority of CMV-associated TCR beta chains appeared HLA-restricted.

Researchers ran the PCR with 60 Vbeta and 13 Jbeta primers. TCRdb's table, derived via immunoSEQ multiplex PCR, lists solely in-frame clones and lacks some. The data show more than 120,000 clones, with roughly 80% seen just once and roughly 2.9% held by the top ten. The chain couples TRBV29-1 to TRBJ2-1, with TRBD1 as a possible D gene (5 bases). The TCR was taken from a woman in her twenties or thirties in good health and CMV-seronegative. The sequencing sample was made of PBMCs. The CDR3 sequence is CSVGVAGSYNEQFF. The CDR3 DNA is TGCAGCGTTGGAGTTGCAGGGTCCTACAATGAGCAGTTCTTC.